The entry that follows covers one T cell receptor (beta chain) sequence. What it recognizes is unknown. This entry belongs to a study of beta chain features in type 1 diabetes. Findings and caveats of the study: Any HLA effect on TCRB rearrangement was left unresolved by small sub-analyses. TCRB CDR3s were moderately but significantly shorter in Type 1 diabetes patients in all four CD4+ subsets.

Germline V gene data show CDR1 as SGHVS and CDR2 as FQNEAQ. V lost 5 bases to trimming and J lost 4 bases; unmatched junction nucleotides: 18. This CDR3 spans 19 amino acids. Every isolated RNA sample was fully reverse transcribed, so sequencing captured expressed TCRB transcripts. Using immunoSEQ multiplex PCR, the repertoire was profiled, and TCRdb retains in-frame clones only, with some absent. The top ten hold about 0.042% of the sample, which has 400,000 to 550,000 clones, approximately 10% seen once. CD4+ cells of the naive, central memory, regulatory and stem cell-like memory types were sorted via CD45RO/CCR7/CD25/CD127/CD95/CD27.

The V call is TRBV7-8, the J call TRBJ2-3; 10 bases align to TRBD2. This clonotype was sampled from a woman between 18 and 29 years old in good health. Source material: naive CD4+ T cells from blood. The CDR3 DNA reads TGTGCCAGCAGCAACGACCTAGCGGGGGCATTCCCCCCTCCAGATACGCAGTATTTT. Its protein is CASSNDLAGAFPPPDTQYF.